Following are 22 T cell receptor beta chains from one sample sequenced in a study of T cells in Graves' hyperthyroidism and ophthalmopathy. From RNA transcripts, TCR beta CDR3 regions were amplified. In the first-round RT-PCR of the TCR CDR3, the HTBI primer set was used. TCRdb re-called the multiplex PCR reads through MiXCR, storing one row per CDR3 protein. The sample lists about 700,000 distinct CDR3 sequences, about 45% occurring once. The sample taken for sequencing was peripheral blood or thyroid tissue (not recorded which). All receptors derive from an adult man with Graves' disease, either hyperthyroidism or ophthalmopathy (not recorded which).

This chain joins TRBV19 and TRBJ2-2; D is unclear. Trimming took off 3 bases at V and 7 bases at J, with 6 bases between the two ends. Germline-derived CDR1 and CDR2 are LNHDA and SQIVND (reference sequence). This CDR3 contains 12 residues. As DNA, the CDR3 is TGTGCCAGTAGTATGTTTGACGGGGAGCTGTTTTTT. This encodes CASSMFDGELFF. Full variable domain (rest looked up from reference TRBV19 and TRBJ2-2): DGGITQSPKYLFRKEGQNVTLSCEQNLNHDAMYWYRQDPGQGLRLIYYSQIVNDFQKGDIAEGYSVSREKKESFPLTVTSAQKNPTAFYLCASSMFDGELFFGEGSRLTVL.

This clonotype was seen a few times. The chain employs TRBV7-9 and TRBJ2-2; TRBD1 matches at 8 bases. There are 16 residues in the CDR3. V shed 5 bases, J shed 4 bases, and the junction held 9 bases outside the gene matches. Germline V gives CDR1 SEHNR, CDR2 FQNEAQ (reference sequence). CDR3 protein: CASSLRDRGGTGELFF. CDR3 sequence (DNA): TGTGCCAGCAGCCTGCGAGACAGGGGTGGCACCGGGGAGCTGTTTTTT.

This clonotype was detected many times. The chain uses TRBV2 and TRBJ1-2; 7 bases are a match to TRBD1. The junction had 9 bases not matched to a gene; V was cut back by 7 bases and J by 4 bases. Looked up from germline, CDR1 is SNHLY and CDR2 is FYNNEI. The CDR3 extends over 14 amino acids. CDR3 coding DNA: TGTGCCAGCACCGCTAGGGCAGGGGGCTATGGCTACACCTTC. Residues: CASTARAGGYGYTF.

In regard to this clonotype: A much larger clonotype is one base distant, so this may be a read error. The gene calls are TRBV20-1 and TRBJ2-5; 9 nucleotides line up with TRBD1. Germline V gives CDR1 DFQATT, CDR2 SNEGSKA (reference sequence). The V gene end was trimmed by 6 bases and the J gene end by 3 bases; junction bases not matched to a gene: 8. The CDR3 has 14 amino acids. DNA for the CDR3: TGCAGTGCCTACCCTGACAGGGGGAAAGAGACCCAGTACTTC. Its translation: CSAYPDRGKETQYF.

The sample holds many counts of this clonotype. This chain links TRBV15 with TRBJ1-1, with unresolved D. The CDR3 is 16 residues long. V lost 0 bases and J 0 bases, leaving 11 bases between the germline ends. In germline, CDR1 is LNHNV, CDR2 YYDKDF (reference sequence). The chain's CDR3 is CATSRDHSSMNTEAFF. DNA for the CDR3: TGTGCCACCAGCAGAGATCATTCCAGTATGAACACTGAAGCTTTCTTT.

Notes on this clonotype: The junction departs from the called germline gene at one end, perhaps through a read error. The gene calls are TRBV7-2 and TRBJ1-5; D call uncertain. Germline V lookup: CDR1 SGHTA, CDR2 FQGNSA. The CDR3 length is 17 residues. The CDR3 is CASSLAGASGSNQPQHF. CDR3 coding DNA: TGCGCCAGCAGCTTAGCGGGAGCTTCCGGTAGCAATCAGCCCCAGCATTTT.

The rearrangement joins TRBV5-1 to TRBJ1-5; D might be TRBD1 (5 bases). Trimming pared 4 bases from V and 5 bases from J, leaving 16 bases between. Germline V lookup: CDR1 SGHRS, CDR2 YFSETQ. The CDR3 has 15 residues. The CDR3: CASSLTGTEDQPQHF. The DNA for the CDR3 is TGCGCCAGCAGCCTAACCGGGACGGAAGATCAGCCCCAGCATTTT. Full variable domain (missing parts from reference TRBV5-1 and TRBJ1-5): KAGVTQTPRYLIKTRGQQVTLSCSPISGHRSVSWYQQTPGQGLQFLFEYFSETQRNKGNFPGRFSGRQFSNSRSEMNVSTLELGDSALYLCASSLTGTEDQPQHFGDGTRLSIL.

This rearrangement joins TRBV24-1 to TRBJ2-5; TRBD1 matches 8 bases. Unmatched junction bases numbered 13, after V lost 11 bases and J lost 3 bases. The CDR3 spans 15 residues. Germline CDR1 reads KGHDR; CDR2 reads SFDVKD. This CDR3 is CASTPRDRTEETQYF. CDR3 nucleotide sequence: TGTGCCAGCACCCCGCGGGACAGGACCGAAGAGACCCAGTACTTC.

V and J are TRBV25-1 and TRBJ1-2, with 10 bases fitting TRBD1. The CDR3 spans 11 residues. Germline V gene sequence: CDR1 MGHDK, CDR2 SYGVNS. The CDR3 DNA sequence: TGTGCTAGGACAGGGGGCTATGGCTACACCTTC. Protein product: CARTGGYGYTF.

The sample holds many counts of this clonotype. The chain links TRBV7-2 to TRBJ1-6; the D is unclear. Trimming removed 1 base from V and 9 bases from J, with 10 bases in between. The CDR3 runs 14 residues. Germline CDR1 is SGHTA and CDR2 is FQGNSA. The CDR3 sequence is CASSLEGPPSPLHF. As DNA, the CDR3 is TGTGCCAGCAGCTTAGAAGGGCCTCCTTCACCCCTCCACTTT.

The genes are TRBV29-1 and TRBJ1-2, with 7 bases aligning to TRBD1. The CDR3 is 12 residues long. CDR1 and CDR2 (germline): SQVTM, ANQGSEA. V gave up 6 bases and J gave up 4 bases; unmatched junction bases: 5. In DNA form, the CDR3 reads TGCAGCGTCCAACGGGACAGCTATGGCTACACCTTC. Translated, it gives CSVQRDSYGYTF.

The V gene is TRBV7-8, the J gene TRBJ1-2; D possibly corresponds to TRBD1 (6 bases). Deletions cut 5 bases from V and 8 bases from J, with 18 bases between. The CDR3 extends over 14 amino acids. CDR1 is SGHVS and CDR2 is FQNEAQ in the germline V gene. Here the CDR3 DNA reads TGTGCCAGCAGCCCAACAGGGTGGTTAGAAGGCTACACCTTC. Translation gives CASSPTGWLEGYTF.

On this clonotype: A much larger clonotype is one base distant, so this may be a read error. The chain employs TRBV7-2 and TRBJ1-6, with D unclear. Germline CDR1 SGHTA, CDR2 FQGNSA. The CDR3 length is 14 residues. CDR3 in amino acids: CAGSLSPERSPLHF. The DNA for the CDR3 is TGTGCCGGCAGCCTCTCCCCGGAGAGGTCACCCCTCCACTTT.

CDR3 amino acids: CATSSLGESGYTF. The CDR3 coding sequence is TGTGCCACCAGCAGCTTGGGGGAATCTGGCTACACCTTC. The chain links TRBV15 to TRBJ1-2, with D possibly matching TRBD1 (5 bases). CDR1 and CDR2 from the germline V gene are LNHNV and YYDKDF (reference sequence). Trimming shortened V by 3 bases and J by 7 bases, and 12 bases separated the two germline ends. The CDR3 extends over 13 amino acids.

The J gene is TRBJ1-1, the V gene TRBV7-2, with no clear D. Trimming shortened V by 3 bases and J by 0 bases, and 14 bases separated the two germline ends. This CDR3 has 16 amino acids. Germline CDR1 SGHTA, CDR2 FQGNSA. Here the CDR3 reads CASSLGGRSMNTEAFF. DNA for the CDR3: TGTGCCAGCAGCTTGGGAGGGAGAAGCATGAACACTGAAGCTTTCTTT.

This clonotype was seen once. The chain couples TRBV7-9 to TRBJ2-5; D gene uncertain. The J call is doubtful: the DNA matches TRBJ2-1 better. Germline lookup yields CDR1 SEHNR and CDR2 FQNEAQ (reference sequence). This CDR3 has 10 amino acids. The CDR3 sequence is CASSGYEQFF. The CDR3 nucleotides read TGTGCCAGCAGCGGGTATGAGCAGTTCTTC.

In nucleotides, the CDR3 is TGTGCCAGCTCACCTTCGACTAGCCACTACGAGCAGTACTTC. Encoded protein: CASSPSTSHYEQYF. J is TRBJ2-7 and V is TRBV19; TRBD2 agrees at 7 bases. V lost 9 bases to trimming and J lost 3 bases; unmatched junction nucleotides: 11. CDR3 length: 14 amino acids. CDR1 and CDR2 from the germline V gene are LNHDA and SQIVND (reference sequence).

This clonotype was seen at least ten times. The V and J genes are TRBV14 and TRBJ2-5; 12 bases align to TRBD2. The V segment lost 1 base and the J segment 7 bases; nucleotides outside the gene matches: 4. The germline gives CDR1 SGHDN, CDR2 FVKESK. The CDR3 runs 15 residues. For the CDR3, the DNA is TGTGCCAGCAGCCAAGGACTAGCGGGAGCGGGGACCCAGTACTTC. Amino acid sequence: CASSQGLAGAGTQYF.

This clonotype occurred a few times. The chain uses TRBV12-3 or TRBV12-4 and TRBJ1-2; no clear D gene. This CDR3 has 14 residues. V gave up 5 bases and J gave up 6 bases, with 16 bases separating them. CDR3 sequence reads: CASSLRVDRDGYTF. CDR3 in DNA: TGTGCCAGCAGTCTGCGTGTGGACCGTGATGGCTACACCTTC.

This clonotype was detected only a few times. CDR3 sequence reads: CASSQALKTGYEQYF. CDR3 nucleotide sequence: TGCGCCAGCAGCCAAGCCTTAAAAACAGGGTACGAGCAGTACTTC. This chain links TRBV4-1 with TRBJ2-7, with a weak D call TRBD1 (6 bases). This CDR3 is 15 amino acids long. The V end was cut by 1 base, the J end by 4 bases, with 14 bases between. CDR1 and CDR2 (germline): MGHRA, YSYEKL.

J is TRBJ1-4 and V is TRBV10-3, with 8 bases identical to TRBD1. The junction had 6 bases not matched to a gene; V was cut back by 1 base and J by 8 bases. Germline V gene data show CDR1 as ENHRY and CDR2 as SYGVKD. The CDR3 totals 15 residues. CDR3 nucleotides: TGTGCCATCAGTGAGTTGGTGGGACAGGCCGAAAAACTGTTTTTT. As protein: CAISELVGQAEKLFF.

V gene TRBV12-3 or TRBV12-4 combines with J gene TRBJ1-2; 10 bases are a match to TRBD1. The V gene end was trimmed by 0 bases and the J gene end by 4 bases; junction bases not matched to a gene: 2. The CDR3 extends over 15 amino acids. The CDR3 region has the DNA TGTGCCAGCAGTTTAGCCGGGACAGGGGCCTATGGCTACACCTTC. Residues: CASSLAGTGAYGYTF.